This T cell receptor (beta chain) was retrieved from a study of T cell repertoires in cytomegalovirus infection. Study-level results: Summed frequency of shared TCR beta families picked out CMV carriers who also had the relevant HLA. CMV-specific TCR beta clonotypes restricted by HLA-C were the ones dominating the ex vivo response.

The germline CDR1 and CDR2 sequences are MNHNS and SASEGT. This CDR3 has 13 amino acids. On this clonotype: The antigen is unknown. The junction and the germline gene differ at one end; a read error may be behind it.

TCRdb recomputed calls from the reads with MiXCR, one row per CDR3 protein. The repertoire holds 300,000 to 400,000 distinct CDR3 sequences, 25% to 30% seen once, with around 20% in the top ten. The J gene is TRBJ1-6, the V gene TRBV6-1; 8 bases map to TRBD1. The material sequenced was cultured PBMCs, taken from culture after CMV antigen stimulation. The source of this sequence is a human donor in good health (CMV status not recorded). Some clones in this sample may be carry-over from other donors' samples. The CDR3, as DNA: TGTGCCAGCAGTGAAGGAAAGGAGGACAGGGTTATGTTT. It specifies CASSEGKEDRVMF.